This T cell receptor beta chain was identified during a study of Ad26.COV2.S vaccination and SARS-CoV-2 variants (dated by TCRdb to the early 2020s). Describing the broader study: Donors in the vaccine arm were drawn from COV1001, a phase I-IIa trial of Ad26.COV2.S in healthy adults that was multicentre, randomized, double-blind and placebo-controlled. Ad26.COV2.S was given intramuscularly at 5x10^10 or 1x10^11 viral particles, as a single shot or as two shots 56 days apart. Trial participants were randomized into five groups of five: low-dose or high-dose Ad26.COV2.S given once or twice, or placebo on both occasions. A total of around 32 samples were included in the TCR-sequenced set, comprising some 20 Ad26.COV2.S vaccine recipients, 5 placebo recipients and 8 SARS-CoV-2 convalescent individuals. TCRbeta repertoire sequencing served as the tool for gauging how specific and how broad the SARS-CoV-2-reactive T cell receptors were following Ad26.COV2.S vaccination. Investigators did not know the trial group allocation while performing experiments and assessing outcomes.

The V and J ends are trimmed by 1 base and 9 bases, leaving 7 bases between them. The CDR3 sequence holds 12 residues, the cysteine and phenylalanine included. Only the CDR3 portion is preserved as DNA: 36 bases, with reading frame beginning at the first base. Study-wide conclusions, independent of this receptor: After vaccination, spike-specific CD8+ and CD4+ T cell responses were reported to show substantial breadth. Higher spike-specific TCR breadth was observed in Ad26.COV2.S recipients than in placebo recipients (P = 0.0014). Comparing responses between vaccine doses or regimens was not something the study was powered to do. The authors noted that the TCR breadth and depth analyses may have underestimated total T cell responses. Vaccine and placebo recipients had similar non-spike TCR breadth, a finding consistent with the vaccine containing only spike.

A word on this clone: The target of this receptor is not known. No much larger clonotype is one base removed from it; base qualities were not supplied.

The immunoSEQ Assay was used to sequence TCRbeta CDR3 regions. After extraction, genomic DNA underwent amplification by bias-controlled multiplex PCR, followed by high-throughput sequencing. The published analysis was carried out like this. Collapsing and filtering of sequences were performed to quantify the absolute abundance of each unique TCRbeta CDR3 region. T cell fraction was estimated by normalization of TCRbeta template counts to usable DNA, with usable DNA being measured through amplification of reference genes present in all nucleated cells. Repertoire TCRs were annotated as SARS-CoV-2-specific when V gene, CDR3 amino acid sequence and J gene were exactly matched to a known reactive TCR set. The reference SARS-CoV-2 TCR set came from MIRA and was filtered for enrichment in COVID-19-positive ImmuneCODE repertoires, removing public or cross-reactive TCRs. Based on the MIRA antigens, annotated TCRs were further analysed at the level of specific ORF or position within ORF. Breadth was defined as annotated unique rearrangements over total unique productive rearrangements; depth was the summed frequency of those rearrangements. TCR breadth was compared between groups using two-sided Wilcoxon rank-sum tests. TCRdb mirrors the immuneACCESS table, restricted to in-frame sequences. Some clones are absent from its copies; in checked studies, under half trace to an unresolved V gene, and the reason for the others is unknown. V, J and clone size are those of that table, while D and trimming were read from the DNA. This sample gives hundreds of thousands of clones in total; about 90% of them show up just once. Of the sample, roughly 1.5% is held by the ten largest clones.

In the paper's terms, the treatment or condition label means: 15 to 20 received Ad26.COV2.S at low or high dose, single or two shots; 5 received placebo; per-sample allocation not given. For vaccine and placebo recipients, the sequenced repertoires came from samples collected on day 63 after the first injection. Between 29 July and 7 August 2020, Cohort 1b enrolled 25 adults aged 18-55 years at one site in Boston, USA. Ad26.COV2.S was a replication-incompetent adenovirus type 26 vector expressing a prefusion-stabilized SARS-CoV-2 spike protein from the original Wuhan strain. This TCR derives from a person aged 18-60 years who received the Ad26.COV2.S COVID-19 vaccine or a placebo. Specimen: peripheral blood, collected in a trial of Ad26.COV2.S vaccine versus placebo. The chain joins TRBV12-3 or TRBV12-4 to TRBJ1-3; confidence is insufficient to name the D gene. This receptor carries the CDR3 CASSLGGATIYF. The nucleotide sequence reads as follows: TGTGCCAGCAGTTTAGGCGGCGCCACCATATATTTT.